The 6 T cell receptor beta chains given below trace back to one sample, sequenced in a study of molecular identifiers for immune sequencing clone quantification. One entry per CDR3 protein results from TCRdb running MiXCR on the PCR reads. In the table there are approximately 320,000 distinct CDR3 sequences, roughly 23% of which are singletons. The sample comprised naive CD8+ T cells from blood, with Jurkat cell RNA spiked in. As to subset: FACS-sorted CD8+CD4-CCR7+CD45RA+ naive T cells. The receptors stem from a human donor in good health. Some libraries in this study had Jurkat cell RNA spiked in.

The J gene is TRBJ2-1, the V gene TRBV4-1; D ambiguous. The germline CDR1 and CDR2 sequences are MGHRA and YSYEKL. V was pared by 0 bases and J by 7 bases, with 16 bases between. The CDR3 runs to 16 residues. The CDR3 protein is CASSQDSALQGNEQFF. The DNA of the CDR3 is TGCGCCAGCAGCCAAGATTCAGCATTGCAAGGGAATGAGCAGTTCTTC.

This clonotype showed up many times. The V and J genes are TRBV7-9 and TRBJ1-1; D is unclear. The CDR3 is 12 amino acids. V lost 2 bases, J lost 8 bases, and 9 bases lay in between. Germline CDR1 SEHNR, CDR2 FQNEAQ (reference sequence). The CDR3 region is CASSLPVNEAFF. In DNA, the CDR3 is TGTGCCAGCAGCTTACCGGTGAACGAAGCTTTCTTT.

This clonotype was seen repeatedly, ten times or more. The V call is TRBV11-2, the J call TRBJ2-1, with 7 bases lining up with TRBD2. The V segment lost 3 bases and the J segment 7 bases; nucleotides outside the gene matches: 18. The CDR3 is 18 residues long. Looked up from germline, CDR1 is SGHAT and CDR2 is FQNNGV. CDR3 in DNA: TGTGCCAGCAGCTTTCCTTTCTCGGCGGGAGAGACAAGGAATGAGCAGTTCTTC. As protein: CASSFPFSAGETRNEQFF.

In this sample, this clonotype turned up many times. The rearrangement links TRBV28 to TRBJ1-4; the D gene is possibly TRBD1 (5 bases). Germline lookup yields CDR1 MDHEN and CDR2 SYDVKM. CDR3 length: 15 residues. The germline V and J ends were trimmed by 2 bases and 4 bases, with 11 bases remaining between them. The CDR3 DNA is TGTGCCAGCAGTTTAAGAGACAGATATAATGAAAAACTGTTTTTT. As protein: CASSLRDRYNEKLFF.

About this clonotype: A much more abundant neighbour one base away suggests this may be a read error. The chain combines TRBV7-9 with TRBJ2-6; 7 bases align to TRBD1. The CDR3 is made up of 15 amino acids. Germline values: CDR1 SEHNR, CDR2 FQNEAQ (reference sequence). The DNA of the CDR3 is TGTGCCAGCAGGGGACAGCCCTCTGGGGCCAACGTCCTGCCTTTC. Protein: CASRGQPSGANVLPF.

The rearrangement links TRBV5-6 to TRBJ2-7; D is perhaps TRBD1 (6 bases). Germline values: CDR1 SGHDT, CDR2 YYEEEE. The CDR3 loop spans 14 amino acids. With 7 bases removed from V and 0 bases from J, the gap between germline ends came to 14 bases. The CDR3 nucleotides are TGTGCCAGCCGCAACCGGGACATCTCCTACGAGCAGTACTTC. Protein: CASRNRDISYEQYF.